A selection of T cell receptor beta chains follows, all from one sample in a study of blood T cell repertoires in COVID-19. TCRdb keeps only in-frame clones here, not all; method: immunoSEQ multiplex PCR. The repertoire consists of about 180,000 clones, with over 70% occurring once and the leading ten covering about 5.8%. The sample comprised PBMCs or T cells enriched from blood (not recorded which). The receptors were gathered from a woman between 40 and 50 years old with acute COVID-19. The CDR3 runs from the conserved cysteine through the conserved F or W. The size entry is marked missing in some rows and otherwise reads once, few, many or a size class.

v_gene	abundance	j_gene	CDR3aa
TRBV7-9	NA	TRBJ2-7	CASSLVDSSAYEQYF
TRBV29-1	medium-sized	TRBJ2-7	CSVETSGTYEQYF
TRBV19	NA	TRBJ2-1	CATRRPVGLAGEGGYNEQFF
TRBV11-3	NA	TRBJ2-3	CASSQGGTDTQYF
TRBV6-8	NA	TRBJ1-2	CASSYSTSGVYGYTF
TRBV5-1	NA	TRBJ2-3	CASSGRREIGDTQYF
TRBV7-9	NA	TRBJ2-7	CASSLVGTSIHEQYF
TRBV21-1	NA	TRBJ2-6	CANLDREVPGANVLTF
TRBV13	NA	TRBJ1-6	CASSWGGSPLHF
TRBV28	NA	TRBJ1-2	CASSLGGQGAFYGYTF
TRBV18	NA	TRBJ1-1	CASSPAGGTEAFF
TRBV7-9	NA	TRBJ2-3	CASSPTSVINGDTQYF
TRBV6-1	NA	TRBJ2-7	CASSESGGGLTSYEQYF
TRBV6-5	NA	TRBJ2-7	CASSLDRPYEQYF